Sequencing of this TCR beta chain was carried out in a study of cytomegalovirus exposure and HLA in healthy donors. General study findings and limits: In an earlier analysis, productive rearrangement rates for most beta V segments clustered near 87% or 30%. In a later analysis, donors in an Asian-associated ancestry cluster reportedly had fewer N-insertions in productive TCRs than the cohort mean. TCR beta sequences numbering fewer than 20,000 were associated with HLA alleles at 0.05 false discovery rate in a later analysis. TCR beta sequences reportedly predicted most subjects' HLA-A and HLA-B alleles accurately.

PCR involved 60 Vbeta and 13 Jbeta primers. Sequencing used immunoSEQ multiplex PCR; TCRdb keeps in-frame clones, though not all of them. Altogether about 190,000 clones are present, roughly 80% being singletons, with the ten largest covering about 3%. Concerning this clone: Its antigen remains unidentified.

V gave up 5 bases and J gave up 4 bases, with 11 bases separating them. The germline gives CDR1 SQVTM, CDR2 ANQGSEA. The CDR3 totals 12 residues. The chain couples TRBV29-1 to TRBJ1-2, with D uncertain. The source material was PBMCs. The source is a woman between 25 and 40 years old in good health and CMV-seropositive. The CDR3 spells CSVQRLGYGYTF. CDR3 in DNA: TGCAGCGTTCAAAGACTGGGCTATGGCTACACCTTC. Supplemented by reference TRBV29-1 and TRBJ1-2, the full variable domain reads SAVISQKPSRDICQRGTSLTIQCQVDSQVTMMFWYRQQPGQSLTLIATANQGSEATYESGFVIDKFPISRPNLTFSTLTVSNMSPEDSSIYLCSVQRLGYGYTFGSGTRLTVV.